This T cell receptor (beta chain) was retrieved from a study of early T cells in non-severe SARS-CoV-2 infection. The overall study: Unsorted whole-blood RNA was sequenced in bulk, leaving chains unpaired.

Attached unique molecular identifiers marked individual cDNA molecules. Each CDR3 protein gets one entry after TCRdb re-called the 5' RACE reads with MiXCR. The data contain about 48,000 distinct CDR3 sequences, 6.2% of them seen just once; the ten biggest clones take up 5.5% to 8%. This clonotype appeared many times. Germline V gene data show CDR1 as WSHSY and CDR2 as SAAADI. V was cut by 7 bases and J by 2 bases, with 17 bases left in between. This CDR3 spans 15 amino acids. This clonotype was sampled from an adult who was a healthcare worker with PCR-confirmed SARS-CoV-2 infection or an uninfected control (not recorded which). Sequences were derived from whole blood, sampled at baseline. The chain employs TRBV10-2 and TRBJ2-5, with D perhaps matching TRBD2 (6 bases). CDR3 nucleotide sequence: TGCGCCAGCACCTTCTCGGGAGAAAGGCAAGAGACCCAGTACTTC. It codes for CASTFSGERQETQYF.